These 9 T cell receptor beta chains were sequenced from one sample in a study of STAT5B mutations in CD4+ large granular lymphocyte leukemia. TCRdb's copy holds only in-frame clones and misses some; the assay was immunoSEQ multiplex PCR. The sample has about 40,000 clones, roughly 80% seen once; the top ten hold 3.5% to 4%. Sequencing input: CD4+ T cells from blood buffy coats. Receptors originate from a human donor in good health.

The CDR3 sequence: CASRPRGLGGNEQFF. The CDR3 DNA sequence: TGTGCCAGCAGGCCCCGGGGACTAGGGGGCAATGAGCAGTTCTTC. The chain links TRBV6-5 to TRBJ2-1; 8 bases are a match to TRBD2. Germline V CDR1 and CDR2: MNHEY, SVGAGI. Germline trimming cut 6 bases from V and 6 bases from J; bases unmatched to any gene: 10. The CDR3 is 15 amino acids.

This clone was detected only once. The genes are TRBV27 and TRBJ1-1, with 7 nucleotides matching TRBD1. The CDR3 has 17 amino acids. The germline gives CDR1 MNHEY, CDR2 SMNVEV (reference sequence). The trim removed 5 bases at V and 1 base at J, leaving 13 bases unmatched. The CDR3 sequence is CASSPGGLGLKNTEAFF. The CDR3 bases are TGTGCCAGCAGTCCAGGGGGATTGGGCCTTAAGAACACTGAAGCTTTCTTT.

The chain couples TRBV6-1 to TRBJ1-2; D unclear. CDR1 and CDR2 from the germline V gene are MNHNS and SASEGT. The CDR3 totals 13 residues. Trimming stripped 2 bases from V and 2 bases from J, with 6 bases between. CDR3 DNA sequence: TGTGCCAGCAGTGAAACCCGGAACTATGGCTACACCTTC. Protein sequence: CASSETRNYGYTF.

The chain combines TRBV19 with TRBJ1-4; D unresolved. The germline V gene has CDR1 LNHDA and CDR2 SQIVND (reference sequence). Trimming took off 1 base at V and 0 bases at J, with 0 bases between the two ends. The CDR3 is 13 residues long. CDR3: CASSIATNEKLFF. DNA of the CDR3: TGTGCCAGTAGTATAGCAACTAATGAAAAACTGTTTTTT.

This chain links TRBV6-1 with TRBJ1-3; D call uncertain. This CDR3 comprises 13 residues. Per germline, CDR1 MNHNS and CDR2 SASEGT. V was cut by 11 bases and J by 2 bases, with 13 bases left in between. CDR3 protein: CAGHAGAGNTIYF. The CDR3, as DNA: TGTGCCGGTCACGCAGGAGCTGGAAACACCATATATTTT.

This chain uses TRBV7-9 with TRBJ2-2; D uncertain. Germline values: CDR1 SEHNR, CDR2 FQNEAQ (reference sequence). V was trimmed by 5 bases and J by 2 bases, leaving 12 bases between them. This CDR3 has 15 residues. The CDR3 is CASSPALGNTGELFF. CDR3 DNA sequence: TGTGCCAGCAGCCCCGCGTTGGGAAACACCGGGGAGCTGTTTTTT.

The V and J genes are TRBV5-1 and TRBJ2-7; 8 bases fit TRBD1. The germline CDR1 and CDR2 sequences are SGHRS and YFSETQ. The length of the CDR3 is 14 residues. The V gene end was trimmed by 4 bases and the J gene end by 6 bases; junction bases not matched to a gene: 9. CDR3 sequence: CASSPGQARGEQYF. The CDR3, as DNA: TGCGCCAGCAGCCCGGGACAGGCCCGTGGCGAGCAGTACTTC.

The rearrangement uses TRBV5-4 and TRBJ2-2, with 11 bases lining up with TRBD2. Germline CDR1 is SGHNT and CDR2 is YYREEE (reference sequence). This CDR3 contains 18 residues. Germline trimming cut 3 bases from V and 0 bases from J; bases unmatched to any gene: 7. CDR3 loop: CASSSPLAGGANTGELFF. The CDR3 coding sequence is TGTGCCAGCAGCTCCCCCCTAGCGGGAGGTGCGAACACCGGGGAGCTGTTTTTT.

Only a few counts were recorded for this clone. The CDR3 DNA reads TGCAGCGCTCAAGAGGCAGGGAATAGCAATCAGCCCCAGCATTTT. Its translation: CSAQEAGNSNQPQHF. V and J are TRBV29-1 and TRBJ1-5; a weak D match, TRBD1 (5 bases). Between the trimmed V and J ends, which lost 7 bases and 0 bases, there was a span of 16 bases. This CDR3 comprises 15 residues. Germline CDR1 reads SQVTM; CDR2 reads ANQGSEA. The full variable domain, rest sourced from reference TRBV29-1 and TRBJ1-5, is SAVISQKPSRDICQRGTSLTIQCQVDSQVTMMFWYRQQPGQSLTLIATANQGSEATYESGFVIDKFPISRPNLTFSTLTVSNMSPEDSSIYLCSAQEAGNSNQPQHFGDGTRLSIL.